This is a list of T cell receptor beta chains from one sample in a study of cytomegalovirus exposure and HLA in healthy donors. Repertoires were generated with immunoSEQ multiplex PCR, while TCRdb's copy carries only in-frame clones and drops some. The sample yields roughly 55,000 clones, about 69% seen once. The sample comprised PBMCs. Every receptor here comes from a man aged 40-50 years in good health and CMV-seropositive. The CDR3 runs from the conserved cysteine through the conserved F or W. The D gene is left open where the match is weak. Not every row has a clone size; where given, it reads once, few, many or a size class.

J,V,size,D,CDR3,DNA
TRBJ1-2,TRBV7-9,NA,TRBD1,CASSPLGDSLLNRGYGYTF,TGTGCCAGCAGCCCGCTCGGAGACAGTCTATTAAACAGGGGCTATGGCTACACCTTC
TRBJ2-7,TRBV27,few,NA,CASSPSRQFQQYF,TGTGCCAGCAGCCCGTCCCGACAGTTCCAGCAGTACTTC
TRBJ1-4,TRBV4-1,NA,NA,CASRLGTGQEKLFF,TGCGCCAGCAGACTAGGAACAGGGCAGGAAAAACTGTTTTTT
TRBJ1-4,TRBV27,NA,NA,CASRQGGGTNEKLFF,TGTGCCAGCAGACAGGGAGGGGGAACTAATGAAAAACTGTTTTTT
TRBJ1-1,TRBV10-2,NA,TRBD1,CASTLQQGTEAFF,TGCGCCAGCACCCTCCAACAGGGGACTGAAGCTTTCTTT
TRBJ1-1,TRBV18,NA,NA,CASSAGASTEAFF,TGTGCCAGCTCAGCAGGGGCCTCGACTGAAGCTTTCTTT
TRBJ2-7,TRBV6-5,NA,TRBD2,CASSPPSGGALEQYF,TGTGCCAGCAGCCCCCCTAGCGGGGGGGCCCTCGAGCAGTACTTC
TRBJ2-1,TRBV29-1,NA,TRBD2,CSVDGGAGYNEQFF,TGCAGCGTTGACGGGGGGGCCGGCTACAATGAGCAGTTCTTC
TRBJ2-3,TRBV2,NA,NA,CASSKQGRDTQYF,TGTGCCAGCAGTAAACAGGGAAGGGATACGCAGTATTTT
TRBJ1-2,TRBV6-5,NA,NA,CASSPRETWRGYTF,TGTGCCAGCAGTCCCCGGGAAACTTGGCGTGGCTACACCTTC
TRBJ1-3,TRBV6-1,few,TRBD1,CASSENRQGTGNTIYF,TGTGCCAGCAGTGAAAATCGACAGGGCACTGGAAACACCATATATTTT
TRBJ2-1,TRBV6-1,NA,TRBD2,CASSELGSGGEQFF,TGTGCCAGCAGTGAGCTAGGGTCGGGGGGTGAGCAGTTCTTC
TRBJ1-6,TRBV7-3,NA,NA,CASSFRSRATGGYNSPLHF,TGTGCCAGCAGCTTTAGGAGCAGGGCAACCGGCGGCTATAATTCACCCCTCCACTTT
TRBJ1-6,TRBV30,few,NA,CAWRTGRVNSPLHF,TGTGCCTGGAGGACAGGAAGGGTTAATTCACCCCTCCACTTT
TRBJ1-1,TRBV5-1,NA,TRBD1,CASSSIGQGGTEAFF,TGCGCCAGCAGCTCCATCGGACAGGGCGGCACTGAAGCTTTCTTT
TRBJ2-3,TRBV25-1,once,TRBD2,CASSESAGGPDTQYF,TGTGCCAGCAGTGAATCGGCGGGGGGGCCGGATACGCAGTATTTT
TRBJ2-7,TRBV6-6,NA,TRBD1,CASTGDRVQQYF,TGTGCCAGCACCGGGGACAGGGTGCAGCAGTACTTC
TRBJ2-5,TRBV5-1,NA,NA,CASSLSIGSGEETQYF,TGCGCCAGCAGCTTGAGCATCGGCTCGGGGGAAGAGACCCAGTACTTC
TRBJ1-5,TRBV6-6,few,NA,CASSYGRDVRNQPQHF,TGTGCCAGCAGTTACGGGAGGGATGTTCGGAATCAGCCCCAGCATTTT
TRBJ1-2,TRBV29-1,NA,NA,CSGGDSSYGYTF,TGCAGCGGGGGAGATAGTTCCTATGGCTACACCTTC
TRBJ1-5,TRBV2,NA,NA,CASSAVQARQPQHF,TGTGCCAGCAGCGCCGTACAGGCGCGGCAGCCCCAGCATTTT
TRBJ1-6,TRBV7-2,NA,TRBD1,CASSRPRQGYNSPLHF,TGTGCCAGCAGCCGTCCGCGACAGGGATATAATTCACCCCTCCACTTT
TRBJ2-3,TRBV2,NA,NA,CASSIRQDTDTQYF,TGTGCCAGCAGTATCAGACAAGACACAGATACGCAGTATTTT
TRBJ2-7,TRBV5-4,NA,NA,CASSLVTGYEQYF,TGTGCCAGCAGCTTGGTGACAGGATACGAGCAGTACTTC
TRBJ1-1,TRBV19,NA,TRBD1,CASSMGDRRTFF,TGTGCCAGTAGTATGGGGGACAGGAGAACTTTCTTT
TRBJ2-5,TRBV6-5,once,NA,CASSLGRQETQYF,TGTGCCAGCAGTCTGGGCCGTCAAGAGACCCAGTACTTC
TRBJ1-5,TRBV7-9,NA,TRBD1,CASSLAQGARNQPQHF,TGTGCCAGCAGCTTAGCCCAGGGGGCGCGCAATCAGCCCCAGCATTTT
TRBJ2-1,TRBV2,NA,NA,CASSSQQPVLFF,TGTGCCAGCTCATCTCAACAGCCCGTCCTGTTCTTC
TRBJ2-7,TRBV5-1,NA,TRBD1,CASSFRTGYEQYF,TGCGCCAGCAGCTTCCGGACAGGGTACGAGCAGTACTTC
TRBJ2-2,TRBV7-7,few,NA,CASSSQGSTGELFF,TGTGCCAGCAGCTCTCAGGGGAGCACCGGGGAGCTGTTTTTT
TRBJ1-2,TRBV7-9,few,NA,CASTPGGIPYGYTF,TGTGCCAGCACCCCTGGAGGGATCCCTTATGGCTACACCTTC
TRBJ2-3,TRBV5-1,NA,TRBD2,CASSGTSGGPLDTQYF,TGCGCCAGCAGCGGGACTAGCGGGGGTCCCCTAGATACGCAGTATTTT
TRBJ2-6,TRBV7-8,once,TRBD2,CASSSGTSGIASSGANVLTF,TGTGCCAGCAGCTCAGGGACTAGCGGGATCGCCAGCTCTGGGGCCAACGTCCTGACTTTC
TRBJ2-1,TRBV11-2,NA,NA,CASSLWEQDNEQFF,TGTGCCAGCAGCTTATGGGAACAGGACAATGAGCAGTTCTTC
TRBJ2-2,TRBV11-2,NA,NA,CASSLDRSPGELFF,TGTGCCAGCAGCTTAGATCGGTCACCCGGGGAGCTGTTTTTT
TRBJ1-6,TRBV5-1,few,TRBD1,CASKASTGEHSPLHF,TGCGCCAGCAAAGCCTCGACAGGGGAGCATTCACCCCTCCACTTT
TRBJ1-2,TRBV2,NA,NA,CASSGGPGRDYGYTF,TGTGCCAGCAGTGGAGGTCCAGGGCGTGACTATGGCTACACCTTC
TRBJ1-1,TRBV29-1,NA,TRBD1,CSTRTGAQSQAFF,TGCAGCACCCGGACAGGGGCCCAGTCCCAAGCTTTCTTT
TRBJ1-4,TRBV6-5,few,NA,CASRRAGAVEKLFF,TGTGCCAGCAGACGGGCTGGGGCTGTTGAAAAACTGTTTTTT
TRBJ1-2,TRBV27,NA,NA,CASSLSGRWRDGYTF,TGTGCCAGCAGTTTATCAGGCAGGTGGCGCGATGGCTACACCTTC
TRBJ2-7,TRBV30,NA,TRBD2,CAWSLGGASYEQYF,TGTGCCTGGAGTCTCGGGGGGGCCTCCTACGAGCAGTACTTC
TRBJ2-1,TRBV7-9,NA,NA,CASSFSGEQFF,TGTGCCAGCAGCTTTAGTGGTGAGCAGTTCTTC
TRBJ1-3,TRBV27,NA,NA,CASSLGAGSGNTIYF,TGTGCCAGCAGTTTAGGGGCAGGCTCTGGAAACACCATATATTTT
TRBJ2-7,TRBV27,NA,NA,CASSRILGSTYEQYF,TGTGCCAGCAGTCGAATCCTCGGGTCCACCTACGAGCAGTACTTC
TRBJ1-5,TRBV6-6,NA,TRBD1,CASRMGTGSRNQPQHF,TGTGCCAGCAGGATGGGGACAGGGTCCAGAAATCAGCCCCAGCATTTT
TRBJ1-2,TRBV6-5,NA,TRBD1,CASSAQGGKDGYTF,TGTGCCAGCAGTGCACAGGGGGGAAAAGATGGCTACACCTTC
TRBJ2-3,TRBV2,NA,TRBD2,CASRTSGGPSTDTQYF,TGTGCCAGCAGGACTAGCGGGGGGCCTAGCACAGATACGCAGTATTTT
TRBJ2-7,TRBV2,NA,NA,CASSVVRRANEQYF,TGTGCCAGCAGTGTAGTGAGGAGAGCTAACGAGCAGTACTTC
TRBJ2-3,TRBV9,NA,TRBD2,CASSPGGGPDTQYF,TGTGCCAGCAGCCCCGGGGGGGGCCCAGATACGCAGTATTTT
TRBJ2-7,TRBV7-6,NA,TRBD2,CASSLDRGTSVSYEQYF,TGTGCCAGCAGCTTAGATCGAGGGACTAGCGTATCCTACGAGCAGTACTTC
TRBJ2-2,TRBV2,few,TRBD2,CASTTSGGQTGELFF,TGTGCCAGCACAACTAGCGGGGGACAGACCGGGGAGCTGTTTTTT
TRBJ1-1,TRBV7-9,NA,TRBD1,CASTDRGRTEAFF,TGTGCCAGCACCGACAGGGGGAGGACTGAAGCTTTCTTT
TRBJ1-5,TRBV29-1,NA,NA,CSAGGANQPQHF,TGCAGCGCCGGGGGGGCCAATCAGCCCCAGCATTTT
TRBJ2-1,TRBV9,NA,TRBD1,CASSMNGQGNNEQFF,TGTGCCAGCAGCATGAACGGACAGGGAAACAATGAGCAGTTCTTC
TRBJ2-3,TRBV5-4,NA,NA,CASSLNEADTQYF,TGTGCCAGCAGCTTGAATGAGGCAGATACGCAGTATTTT
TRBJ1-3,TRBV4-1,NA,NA,CASSLLTDGNTIYF,TGCGCCAGCAGCCTTCTGACTGATGGAAACACCATATATTTT
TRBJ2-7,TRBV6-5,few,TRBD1,CASTAGDRGLGEQYF,TGTGCCAGCACCGCCGGCGACAGGGGACTTGGCGAGCAGTACTTC